The 8 T cell receptor beta chains given below trace back to one sample, sequenced in a study of pediatric ulcerative colitis. The table came from immunoSEQ multiplex PCR; TCRdb's copy has only in-frame clones and leaves some out. The sample has under 50,000 clones; under 80% are singletons. One to two pinch biopsies were taken from the rectum during colonoscopy. Material: gut tissue. The receptors originated from a girl aged 10-17 years with moderate ulcerative colitis.

V gene TRBV28 combines with J gene TRBJ2-1; D gene ambiguous. V lost 3 bases and J 4 bases, leaving 10 bases between the germline ends. The CDR3 covers 14 residues. Germline assignment: CDR1 MDHEN and CDR2 SYDVKM. CDR3 nucleotide sequence: TGTGCCAGCAGTTTCTCTTCCGAATACAATGAGCAGTTCTTC. It specifies CASSFSSEYNEQFF.

The CDR3 reads CASSPSYSYEQYF. In DNA form, the CDR3 reads TGTGCCAGCAGCCCTAGCTACTCCTACGAGCAGTACTTC. The chain is built from TRBV7-2 and TRBJ2-7; weak D call: TRBD2 (5 bases). The CDR3 length is 13 residues. V was shortened by 5 bases and J by 0 bases, with 8 bases between the two germline ends. In germline, CDR1 is SGHTA, CDR2 FQGNSA. The full variable domain, completed using reference TRBV7-2 and TRBJ2-7, is GAGVSQSPSNKVTEKGKDVELRCDPISGHTALYWYRQSLGQGLEFLIYFQGNSAPDKSGLPSDRFSAERTGGSVSTLTIQRTQQEDSAVYLCASSPSYSYEQYFGPGTRLTVT.

The chain recombines TRBV19 with TRBJ1-1; D unresolved. Between the trimmed V and J ends, which lost 3 bases and 7 bases, there was a span of 12 bases. In germline, CDR1 is LNHDA, CDR2 SQIVND (reference sequence). The CDR3 loop spans 13 amino acids. DNA of the CDR3: TGTGCCAGTAGTATCGTTGTGGGGTATGAAGCTTTCTTT. Translation: CASSIVVGYEAFF.

This clone has only a few counts. This rearrangement joins TRBV19 to TRBJ1-6; TRBD1 is a possible D gene (5 bases). Germline V lookup: CDR1 LNHDA, CDR2 SQIVND (reference sequence). The CDR3 runs to 14 residues. The V end was cut by 1 base, the J end by 9 bases, with 10 bases between. The CDR3, as DNA: TGTGCCAGTAGTATAGGCCAGGGCGGTTCACCCCTCCACTTT. It is translated as CASSIGQGGSPLHF.

The V call is TRBV2, the J call TRBJ2-7, with 7 bases matching TRBD2. From germline, CDR1 is SNHLY and CDR2 FYNNEI. J lost 5 bases, V lost 8 bases, and 6 bases had no gene match. There are 12 residues in the CDR3. The CDR3 spells CASWEGLNEQYF. As DNA, the CDR3 is TGTGCCAGCTGGGAGGGCCTCAACGAGCAGTACTTC.

This rearrangement joins TRBV19 to TRBJ2-3; a possible D gene is TRBD2 (5 bases). Per the germline V gene, CDR1 is LNHDA and CDR2 is SQIVND (reference sequence). V was clipped by 6 bases and J by 8 bases, with 15 bases between them. The CDR3 loop spans 13 amino acids. In DNA, the CDR3 is TGTGCCAGTAGCCCGGACTGGCAAGGTACGCAGTATTTT. It translates to CASSPDWQGTQYF.

This rearrangement joins TRBV10-3 to TRBJ2-1; tentatively, D is TRBD2 (6 bases). V was shortened by 4 bases and J by 10 bases, with 17 bases between the two germline ends. Germline V gene lookup returns CDR1 ENHRY and CDR2 SYGVKD. The CDR3 is 14 residues long. The CDR3 sequence is CAISGLGEVGEQFF. The CDR3 DNA follows: TGTGCCATCAGTGGACTAGGAGAAGTCGGGGAGCAGTTCTTC.

This clone came up a few times. The rearrangement joins TRBV2 to TRBJ1-4; D not certain. The germline CDR1 and CDR2 sequences are SNHLY and FYNNEI. Trimming left V 6 bases short and J 6 bases short, with 11 bases between. The CDR3 totals 13 residues. Here the CDR3 reads CASRRMEDEKLFF. The CDR3 DNA sequence: TGTGCCAGCAGGAGGATGGAGGATGAAAAACTGTTTTTT.